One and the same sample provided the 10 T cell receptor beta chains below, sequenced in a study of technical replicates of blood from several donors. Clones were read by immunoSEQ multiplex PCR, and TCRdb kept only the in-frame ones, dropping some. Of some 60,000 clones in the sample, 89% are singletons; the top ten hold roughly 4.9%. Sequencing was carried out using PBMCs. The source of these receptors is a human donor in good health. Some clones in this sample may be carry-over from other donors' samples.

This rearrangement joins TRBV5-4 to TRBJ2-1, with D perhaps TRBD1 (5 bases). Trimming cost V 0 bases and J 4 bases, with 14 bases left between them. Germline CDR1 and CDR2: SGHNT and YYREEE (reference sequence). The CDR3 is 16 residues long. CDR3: CASSLAGILVYNEQFF. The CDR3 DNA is TGTGCCAGCAGCTTGGCAGGGATATTAGTTTACAATGAGCAGTTCTTC.

CDR3 protein: CASSWTREETQYF. The DNA for the CDR3 is TGTGCCAGCAGCTGGACTAGAGAAGAGACCCAGTACTTC. The genes are TRBV7-3 and TRBJ2-5, with 7 bases identical to TRBD2. In germline, CDR1 is SGHTA, CDR2 FQGTGA. The J segment lost 3 bases and the V segment lost 4 bases, leaving 2 bases of the junction unmatched. The length of the CDR3 is 13 residues.

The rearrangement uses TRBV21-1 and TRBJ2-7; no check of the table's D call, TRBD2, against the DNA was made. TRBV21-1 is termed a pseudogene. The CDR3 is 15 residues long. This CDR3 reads CASSKVERNPYEQYF. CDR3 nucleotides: TGTGCCAGCAGCAAAGTTGAGCGGAACCCCTACGAGCAGTACTTC.

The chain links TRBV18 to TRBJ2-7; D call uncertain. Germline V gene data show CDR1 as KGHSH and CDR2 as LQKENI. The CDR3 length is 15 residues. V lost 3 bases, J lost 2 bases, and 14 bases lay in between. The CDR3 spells CASSPQATEAYEQYF. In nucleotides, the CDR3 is TGTGCCAGCTCACCGCAAGCGACGGAAGCCTACGAGCAGTACTTC.

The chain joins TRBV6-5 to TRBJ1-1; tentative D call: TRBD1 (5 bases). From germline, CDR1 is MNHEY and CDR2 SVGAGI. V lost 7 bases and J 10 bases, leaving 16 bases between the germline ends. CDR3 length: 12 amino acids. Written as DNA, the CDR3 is TGTGCCAGCAAGGGGCCGGCGGCTGCAGCTTTCTTT. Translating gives CASKGPAAAAFF.

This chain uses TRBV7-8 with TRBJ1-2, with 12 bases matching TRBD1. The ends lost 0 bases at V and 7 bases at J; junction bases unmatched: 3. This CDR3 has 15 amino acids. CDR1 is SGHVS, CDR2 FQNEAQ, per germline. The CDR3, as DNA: TGTGCCAGCAGCTTAGCGGGACAGGGGGCGGGTGGCTACACCTTC. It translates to CASSLAGQGAGGYTF.

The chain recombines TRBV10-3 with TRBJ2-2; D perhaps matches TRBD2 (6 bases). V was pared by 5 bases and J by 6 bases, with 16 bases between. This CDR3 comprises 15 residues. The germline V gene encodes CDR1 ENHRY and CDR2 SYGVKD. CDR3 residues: CAISPDRLVPGELFF. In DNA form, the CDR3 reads TGTGCCATCAGTCCGGATCGACTAGTCCCCGGGGAGCTGTTTTTT.

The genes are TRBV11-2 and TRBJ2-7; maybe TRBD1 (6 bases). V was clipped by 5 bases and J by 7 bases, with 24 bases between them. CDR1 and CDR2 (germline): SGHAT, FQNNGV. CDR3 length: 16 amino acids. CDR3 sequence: CASSPPTGPVYLEQYF. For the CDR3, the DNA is TGTGCCAGCAGCCCTCCGACAGGCCCCGTGTATTTGGAGCAGTACTTC.

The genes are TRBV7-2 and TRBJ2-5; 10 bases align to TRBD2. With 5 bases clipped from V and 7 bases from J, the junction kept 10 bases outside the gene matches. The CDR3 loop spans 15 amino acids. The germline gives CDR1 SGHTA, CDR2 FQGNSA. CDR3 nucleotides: TGTGCCAGCAGCCCACTTACTAGCGGGGCTCGGACCCAGTACTTC. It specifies CASSPLTSGARTQYF.

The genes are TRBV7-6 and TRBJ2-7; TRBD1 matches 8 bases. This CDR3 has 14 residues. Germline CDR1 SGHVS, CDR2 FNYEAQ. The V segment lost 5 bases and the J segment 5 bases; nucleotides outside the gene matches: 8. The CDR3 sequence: CASSRTGTGNEQYF. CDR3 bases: TGTGCCAGCAGCCGTACCGGGACAGGAAACGAGCAGTACTTC.